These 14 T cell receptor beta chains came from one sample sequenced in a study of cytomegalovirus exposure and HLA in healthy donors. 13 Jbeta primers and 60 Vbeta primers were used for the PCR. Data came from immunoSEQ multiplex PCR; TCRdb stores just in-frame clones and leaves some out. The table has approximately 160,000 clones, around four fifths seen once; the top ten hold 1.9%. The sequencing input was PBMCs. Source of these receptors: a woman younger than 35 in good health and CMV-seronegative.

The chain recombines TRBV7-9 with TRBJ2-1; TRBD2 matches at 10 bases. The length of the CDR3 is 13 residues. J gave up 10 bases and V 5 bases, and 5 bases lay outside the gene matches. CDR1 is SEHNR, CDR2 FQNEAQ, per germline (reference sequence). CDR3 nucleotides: TGTGCCAGCAGCCACGGACTAGCGGACGAGCAGTTCTTC. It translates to CASSHGLADEQFF.

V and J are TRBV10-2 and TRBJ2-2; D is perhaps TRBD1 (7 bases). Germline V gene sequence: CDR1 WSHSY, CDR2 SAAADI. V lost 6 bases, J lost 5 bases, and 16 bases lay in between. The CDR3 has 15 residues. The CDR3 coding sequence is TGCGCCAGCAGGCCAGGGGGGCGTCGTACCGGGGAGCTGTTTTTT. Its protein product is CASRPGGRRTGELFF.

CDR3 sequence: CASSLARNSYEQYF. CDR3 DNA: TGTGCCAGCAGCTTAGCGCGGAATAGCTACGAGCAGTACTTC. The chain is built from TRBV7-9 and TRBJ2-7; D ambiguous. The germline V gene has CDR1 SEHNR and CDR2 FQNEAQ (reference sequence). There are 14 residues in the CDR3. Trimming removed 0 bases from V and 3 bases from J, with 9 bases in between.

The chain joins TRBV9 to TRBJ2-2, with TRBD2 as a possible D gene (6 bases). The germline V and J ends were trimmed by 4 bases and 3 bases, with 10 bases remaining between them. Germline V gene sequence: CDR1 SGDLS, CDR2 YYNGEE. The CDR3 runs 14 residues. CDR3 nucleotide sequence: TGTGCCAGCAGCAGGGACTCCTACACCGGGGAGCTGTTTTTT. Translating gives CASSRDSYTGELFF.

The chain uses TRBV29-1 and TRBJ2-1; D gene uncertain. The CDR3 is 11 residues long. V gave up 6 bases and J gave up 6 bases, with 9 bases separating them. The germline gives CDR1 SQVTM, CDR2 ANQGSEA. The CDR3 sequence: CSVPRFNEQFF. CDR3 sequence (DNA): TGCAGCGTGCCACGGTTCAATGAGCAGTTCTTC.

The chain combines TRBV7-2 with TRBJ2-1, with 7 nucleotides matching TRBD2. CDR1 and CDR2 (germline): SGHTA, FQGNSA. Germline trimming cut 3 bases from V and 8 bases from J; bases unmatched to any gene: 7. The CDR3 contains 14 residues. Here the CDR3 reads CASSFLGAGDEQFF. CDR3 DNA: TGTGCCAGCAGCTTTTTAGGCGCGGGAGATGAGCAGTTCTTC.

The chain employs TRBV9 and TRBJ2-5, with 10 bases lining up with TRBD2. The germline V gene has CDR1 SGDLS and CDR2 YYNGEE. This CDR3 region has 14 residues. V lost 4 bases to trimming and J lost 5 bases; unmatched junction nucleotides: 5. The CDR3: CASSPSGRLETQYF. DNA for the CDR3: TGTGCCAGCAGCCCTAGCGGGAGATTGGAGACCCAGTACTTC.

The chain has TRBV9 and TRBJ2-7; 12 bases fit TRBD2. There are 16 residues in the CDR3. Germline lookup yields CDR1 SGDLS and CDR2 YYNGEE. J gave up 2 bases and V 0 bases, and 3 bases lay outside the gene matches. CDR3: CASSVGPSGGAYEQYF. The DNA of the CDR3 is TGTGCCAGCAGCGTAGGGCCTAGCGGGGGGGCCTACGAGCAGTACTTC.

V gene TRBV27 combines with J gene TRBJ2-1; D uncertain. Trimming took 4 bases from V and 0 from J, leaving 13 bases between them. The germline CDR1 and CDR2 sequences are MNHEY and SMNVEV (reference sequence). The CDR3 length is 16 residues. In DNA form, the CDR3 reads TGTGCCAGCAGTTACGACATGGGTATCTCCTACAATGAGCAGTTCTTC. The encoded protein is CASSYDMGISYNEQFF.

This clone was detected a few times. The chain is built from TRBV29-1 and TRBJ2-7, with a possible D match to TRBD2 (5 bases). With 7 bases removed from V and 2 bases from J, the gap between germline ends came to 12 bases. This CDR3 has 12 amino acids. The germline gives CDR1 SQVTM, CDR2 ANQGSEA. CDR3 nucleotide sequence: TGCAGCGCCGGGGAGCAGGCCTACGAGCAGTACTTC. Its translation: CSAGEQAYEQYF.

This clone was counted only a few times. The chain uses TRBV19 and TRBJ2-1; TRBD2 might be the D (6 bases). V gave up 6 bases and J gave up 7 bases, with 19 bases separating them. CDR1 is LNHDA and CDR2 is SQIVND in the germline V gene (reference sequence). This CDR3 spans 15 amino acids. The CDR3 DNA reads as TGTGCCAGTAGGGCACCGGGACTCAGCCCGAATGAGCAGTTCTTC. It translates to CASRAPGLSPNEQFF. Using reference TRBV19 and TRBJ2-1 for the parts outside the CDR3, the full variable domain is DGGITQSPKYLFRKEGQNVTLSCEQNLNHDAMYWYRQDPGQGLRLIYYSQIVNDFQKGDIAEGYSVSREKKESFPLTVTSAQKNPTAFYLCASRAPGLSPNEQFFGPGTRLTVL.

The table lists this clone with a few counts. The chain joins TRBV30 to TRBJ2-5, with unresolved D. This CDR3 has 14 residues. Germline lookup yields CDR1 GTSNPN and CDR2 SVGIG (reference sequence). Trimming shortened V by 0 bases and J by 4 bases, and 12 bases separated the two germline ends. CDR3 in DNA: TGTGCCTGGAGTGTTAGAGATTATGGAGAGACCCAGTACTTC. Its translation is CAWSVRDYGETQYF.

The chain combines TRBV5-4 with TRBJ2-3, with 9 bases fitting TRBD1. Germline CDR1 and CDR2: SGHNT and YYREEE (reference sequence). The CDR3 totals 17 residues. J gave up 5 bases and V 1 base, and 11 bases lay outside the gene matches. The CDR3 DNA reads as TGTGCCAGCAGCTTGCCGGGGACAGGGCGGTGGGTAGATACGCAGTATTTT. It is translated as CASSLPGTGRWVDTQYF.

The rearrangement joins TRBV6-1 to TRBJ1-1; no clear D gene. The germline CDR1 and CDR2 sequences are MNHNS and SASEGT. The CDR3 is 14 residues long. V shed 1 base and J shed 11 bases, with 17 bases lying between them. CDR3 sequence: CASSEGHGPWEAFF. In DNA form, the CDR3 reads TGTGCCAGCAGTGAAGGACACGGCCCTTGGGAGGCTTTCTTT.